One and the same sample provided the 26 T cell receptor beta chains below, sequenced in a study of Ad26.COV2.S vaccination and SARS-CoV-2 variants. Clones were sequenced by immunoSEQ multiplex PCR, and TCRdb holds only the in-frame ones, with some missing. The sample carries 350,000 to 400,000 clones, more than 85% recorded once. As for treatment: roughly 19 received Ad26.COV2.S at low or high dose, single or two shots; several received placebo; per-sample allocation not given. At day 63 after the first vaccine or placebo injection, samples were drawn. The input for sequencing was peripheral blood, taken in a trial of Ad26.COV2.S vaccine versus placebo. Receptor source: a person between 18 and 59 years old who received the Ad26.COV2.S COVID-19 vaccine or a placebo.

The chain is built from TRBV11-2 and TRBJ1-1; D remains ambiguous. V was clipped by 5 bases and J by 3 bases, with 10 bases between them. Germline loops: CDR1 SGHAT, CDR2 FQNNGV. This CDR3 is 13 amino acids long. Written as DNA, the CDR3 is TGTGCCAGCAGCCCTGACGGCCACACTGAAGCTTTCTTT. Amino acid sequence: CASSPDGHTEAFF.

This clone was seen a few times. The chain links TRBV3-1 (or the pseudogene TRBV3-2) to TRBJ2-2; D is uncertain. The CDR3 loop spans 16 amino acids. The V end lost 1 base, the J end lost 2 bases, and 11 bases lay between the germline ends. In germline, CDR1 is LGHDT, CDR2 YNNKEL (reference sequence). The CDR3 sequence is CASSQAPGYNTGELFF. Written as DNA, the CDR3 is TGTGCCAGCAGCCAAGCCCCCGGTTACAACACCGGGGAGCTGTTTTTT.

As regards this clone: This probably arose from a read error, given a far larger clone one base away. This rearrangement joins TRBV5-4 to TRBJ2-7; the D is unclear. Germline CDR1 and CDR2: SGHNT and YYREEE (reference sequence). V was pared by 2 bases and J by 1 base, with 4 bases between. This CDR3 contains 12 residues. CDR3 sequence (DNA): TGTGCCAGCAGCTTTGGTTCCTACGAGCAGTACTTC. Translating it yields CASSFGSYEQYF.

CDR3 bases: TGTGCCACCAAACCTTACTATGGCTACACCTTC. As protein: CATKPYYGYTF. The J gene is TRBJ1-2, the V gene TRBV24-1; the D is unclear. The CDR3 consists of 11 residues. V was trimmed by 8 bases and J by 3 bases, leaving 6 bases between them. CDR1 and CDR2 from the germline V gene are KGHDR and SFDVKD.

This clone was counted between two and nine times. The chain has TRBV5-1 and TRBJ2-3; the match to TRBD1 covers 7 bases. Germline values: CDR1 SGHRS, CDR2 YFSETQ. The CDR3 contains 15 residues. J gave up 0 bases and V 3 bases, and 4 bases lay outside the gene matches. For the CDR3, the DNA is TGCGCCAGCAGCTCTGGGGACAGAAGCACAGATACGCAGTATTTT. Translated, it gives CASSSGDRSTDTQYF.

This chain uses TRBV6-6 with TRBJ2-1; D remains ambiguous. Germline lookup yields CDR1 MNHNY and CDR2 SVGAGI (reference sequence). This CDR3 contains 15 residues. V was clipped by 5 bases and J by 4 bases, with 15 bases between them. Here the CDR3 reads CASSEEPDVYNEQFF. CDR3 DNA sequence: TGTGCCAGCAGTGAGGAGCCAGACGTTTACAATGAGCAGTTCTTC.

The chain combines TRBV7-2 with TRBJ2-3; D is ambiguous. The ends were cut back, 5 bases at V and 4 bases at J, with 10 bases in the middle. The CDR3 is 13 residues long. Per the germline V gene, CDR1 is SGHTA and CDR2 is FQGNSA. CDR3: CASSPVIPDTQYF. The CDR3 DNA sequence: TGTGCCAGCAGCCCCGTGATTCCAGATACGCAGTATTTT. The full variable domain, in which reference TRBV7-2 and TRBJ2-3 provide the parts outside the CDR3, is GAGVSQSPSNKVTEKGKDVELRCDPISGHTALYWYRQSLGQGLEFLIYFQGNSAPDKSGLPSDRFSAERTGGSVSTLTIQRTQQEDSAVYLCASSPVIPDTQYFGPGTRLTVL.

The chain combines TRBV5-6 with TRBJ1-1, with no clear D. CDR3 size: 13 residues. Germline assignment: CDR1 SGHDT and CDR2 YYEEEE. Trimming stripped 5 bases from V and 1 base from J, with 9 bases between. Here the CDR3 reads CASRYDENTEAFF. Written as DNA, the CDR3 is TGTGCCAGCAGATATGACGAGAACACTGAAGCTTTCTTT.

This rearrangement joins TRBV7-2 to TRBJ2-7, with TRBD1 matching 10 bases. Germline trimming cut 5 bases from V and 5 bases from J; bases unmatched to any gene: 6. The CDR3 totals 14 residues. Per germline, CDR1 SGHTA and CDR2 FQGNSA. The CDR3 DNA is TGTGCCAGCAGCCCATTGGGGACAGGGGACGAGCAGTACTTC. Encoded protein: CASSPLGTGDEQYF. Full variable domain (missing parts from reference TRBV7-2 and TRBJ2-7): GAGVSQSPSNKVTEKGKDVELRCDPISGHTALYWYRQSLGQGLEFLIYFQGNSAPDKSGLPSDRFSAERTGGSVSTLTIQRTQQEDSAVYLCASSPLGTGDEQYFGPGTRLTVT.

The chain joins TRBV5-1 to TRBJ2-5; D not resolved. This CDR3 has 13 residues. V shed 1 base and J shed 2 bases, with 6 bases lying between them. Germline lookup yields CDR1 SGHRS and CDR2 YFSETQ. The CDR3 region is CASSLSVQETQYF. CDR3 nucleotide sequence: TGCGCCAGCAGCTTGTCGGTACAAGAGACCCAGTACTTC.

This chain joins TRBV5-8 and TRBJ1-2, with D possibly TRBD1 on 6 matching bases. CDR1 is SGHTS and CDR2 is YDEGEE in the germline V gene. The V gene lost 5 bases and the J gene lost 5 bases, with 19 bases spanning the gap. This CDR3 region has 15 residues. The CDR3 bases are TGTGCCAGCAGTGCCGGGACACTCCGTGGGTATGGCTACACCTTC. Its protein is CASSAGTLRGYGYTF.

This chain uses TRBV2 with TRBJ2-3; 11 nucleotides align to TRBD2. J was trimmed by 0 bases and V by 6 bases; bases with no gene match: 5. The CDR3 spans 16 residues. In germline, CDR1 is SNHLY, CDR2 FYNNEI. CDR3: CASSTLAGASTDTQYF. The CDR3 DNA reads TGTGCCAGCAGCACACTAGCGGGGGCTAGCACAGATACGCAGTATTTT.

This clone was counted between two and nine times. The chain has TRBV6-2 or TRBV6-3 and TRBJ1-2; 7 positions agree with TRBD1. V lost 0 bases and J lost 0; bases outside the gene matches: 7. The V gene's germline CDR1 is MNHEY and CDR2 SVGEGT. The CDR3 runs to 17 residues. In DNA form, the CDR3 reads TGTGCCAGCAGTTACTCCCCGGACAGGACAGCTAACTATGGCTACACCTTC. Encoded protein: CASSYSPDRTANYGYTF.

This chain links TRBV18 with TRBJ2-7; no reliable D call. The CDR3 has 13 residues. V was cut by 5 bases and J by 4 bases, with 12 bases left in between. The germline V gene encodes CDR1 KGHSH and CDR2 LQKENI. The CDR3, as DNA: TGTGCCAGCTCATTTTTCGGTTATTACGAGCAGTACTTC. It codes for CASSFFGYYEQYF.

The chain employs TRBV6-5 and TRBJ2-7; 9 bases are a match to TRBD1. J lost 3 bases, V lost 6 bases, and 3 bases had no gene match. Germline-derived CDR1 and CDR2 are MNHEY and SVGAGI. The CDR3 sequence is 13 residues long. The CDR3 DNA is TGTGCCAGCAGGGGGGACAGGGACTACGAGCAGTACTTC. The encoded protein is CASRGDRDYEQYF.

The V and J genes are TRBV7-2 and TRBJ2-7; a possible D gene is TRBD2 (6 bases). This CDR3 is 15 amino acids long. V dropped 1 base and J dropped 0 bases, with 10 bases sitting between them. CDR1 is SGHTA and CDR2 is FQGNSA in the germline V gene. The DNA for the CDR3 is TGTGCCAGCAGCTTAGGCCCGGGACTCTCCTACGAGCAGTACTTC. It yields the protein CASSLGPGLSYEQYF.

The chain uses TRBV3-1 (or the pseudogene TRBV3-2) and TRBJ2-1; D call uncertain. Germline lookup yields CDR1 LGHDT and CDR2 YNNKEL (reference sequence). The CDR3 loop spans 12 amino acids. The ends were cut back, 0 bases at V and 12 bases at J, with 9 bases in the middle. The CDR3 sequence: CASSQERRWQFF. In DNA form, the CDR3 reads TGTGCCAGCAGCCAAGAAAGACGGTGGCAGTTCTTC.

This rearrangement joins TRBV7-8 to TRBJ2-3; a possible D gene is TRBD1 (5 bases). In germline, CDR1 is SGHVS, CDR2 FQNEAQ. CDR3 size: 15 residues. The V gene lost 0 bases and the J gene lost 2 bases, with 9 bases spanning the gap. The chain's CDR3 is CASSLAQAPTDTQYF. CDR3 DNA: TGTGCCAGCAGCTTAGCACAGGCGCCCACAGATACGCAGTATTTT.

This chain joins TRBV5-5 and TRBJ1-5; 8 bases align to TRBD1. The germline V gene encodes CDR1 SGHKS and CDR2 YYEKEE (reference sequence). V gave up 7 bases and J gave up 7 bases; unmatched junction bases: 7. The CDR3 is 13 amino acids. This CDR3 is CASSGQGDQPQHF. The CDR3 DNA follows: TGTGCCAGCTCCGGACAGGGTGACCAGCCCCAGCATTTT.

The rearrangement links TRBV6-1 to TRBJ2-5; perhaps TRBD2 as D (7 bases). Trimming removed 3 bases from V and 4 bases from J, with 12 bases in between. The CDR3 covers 14 residues. Germline V gene lookup returns CDR1 MNHNS and CDR2 SASEGT. The CDR3 sequence is CASSEGGALETQYF. CDR3 DNA: TGTGCCAGCAGTGAGGGGGGGGCCCTAGAGACCCAGTACTTC.

The V call is TRBV2, the J call TRBJ2-5; D may be TRBD2 (5 bases). Germline V gene data show CDR1 as SNHLY and CDR2 as FYNNEI. The germline V and J ends were trimmed by 7 bases and 8 bases, with 8 bases remaining between them. This CDR3 contains 10 residues. This CDR3 is CASTEVTQYF. The CDR3 DNA reads TGTGCCAGCACGGAGGTCACCCAGTACTTC.

V gene TRBV3-1 (or the pseudogene TRBV3-2) combines with J gene TRBJ1-1; TRBD1 agrees at 7 bases. V dropped 2 bases and J dropped 4; count of bases not matched to a gene: 4. This CDR3 is built from 14 residues. Germline V gene lookup returns CDR1 LGHDT and CDR2 YNNKEL (reference sequence). CDR3 coding DNA: TGTGCCAGCAGCCAACTACAGGGGCCCACTGAAGCTTTCTTT. Residues: CASSQLQGPTEAFF.

The gene calls are TRBV6-5 and TRBJ1-1, with D perhaps matching TRBD1 (6 bases). The CDR3 loop spans 14 amino acids. Trimming stripped 4 bases from V and 1 base from J, with 10 bases between. The germline gives CDR1 MNHEY, CDR2 SVGAGI. CDR3 sequence: CASSSGRGNTEAFF. CDR3 nucleotide sequence: TGTGCCAGCAGTTCCGGCAGGGGGAACACTGAAGCTTTCTTT.

The V gene is TRBV12-5, the J gene TRBJ1-5, with D unclear. The CDR3 has 11 amino acids. Looked up from germline, CDR1 is LGHNT and CDR2 is FRNRAP. Trimming took off 3 bases at V and 4 bases at J, with 1 base between the two ends. The CDR3 is CASGLNQPQHF. DNA of the CDR3: TGTGCTAGTGGTTTAAATCAGCCCCAGCATTTT.

The gene calls are TRBV7-9 and TRBJ1-6, with a possible D match to TRBD1 (5 bases). The germline CDR1 and CDR2 sequences are SEHNR and FQNEAQ (reference sequence). V lost 1 base to trimming and J lost 6 bases, with 7 bases between them. The CDR3 length is 14 residues. The CDR3 spells CASSLDRGNSPLHF. CDR3 bases: TGTGCCAGCAGCTTAGATAGGGGTAATTCACCCCTCCACTTT. The complete variable domain, with remaining parts taken from reference TRBV7-9 and TRBJ1-6, reads DTGVSQNPRHKITKRGQNVTFRCDPISEHNRLYWYRQTLGQGPEFLTYFQNEAQLEKSRLLSDRFSAERPKGSFSTLEIQRTEQGDSAMYLCASSLDRGNSPLHFGNGTRLTVT.

This chain connects TRBV19 to TRBJ1-1; 12 nucleotides match TRBD1. Looked up from germline, CDR1 is LNHDA and CDR2 is SQIVND (reference sequence). With 6 bases clipped from V and 6 bases from J, the junction kept 8 bases outside the gene matches. The CDR3 contains 15 residues. The CDR3 loop reads CASRLRGQGAPEAFF. The CDR3, as DNA: TGTGCCAGTAGGTTACGGGGACAGGGGGCCCCTGAAGCTTTCTTT.